The rows below give T cell receptor beta chains drawn from one sample of a study of T-cell reconstitution after alpha-beta-depleted transplantation in children. TCRdb reprocessed the PCR reads via MiXCR and lists one record per CDR3 protein. The data hold hundreds of thousands of distinct CDR3 sequences, with 10% to 15% observed a single time. The starting material was PBMCs, mostly from graft donor cells, obtained 360 days after TCRalphabeta/CD19-depleted stem cell transplant. The receptors stem from a male patient younger than 18 who had a stem cell transplant for acute myeloid leukemia, so the T cells may come from the graft donor. CDR3s include the opening cysteine and the closing phenylalanine or tryptophan. The order of the fields is CDR3 length, V gene, CDR3 protein.

17 TRBV6-5 CASSSRTSGIIGGELFF
13 TRBV21-1 CASSNREVYGYTF
14 TRBV20-1 CSATSGRDTDTQYF
12 TRBV29-1 CSVVAGSYEQYF
17 TRBV10-3 CAIGGWFSQGVTDTQYF
15 TRBV5-1 CASSYQRGDYNEQFF
16 TRBV27 CASSLVGLAGDNEQFF
15 TRBV14 CASSQVTGGTYEQYF
16 TRBV5-4 CASSLARPAGYNEQFF
16 TRBV15 CATSRDLSTQVGELFF
17 TRBV14 CASSQPRLAGAQETQYF
16 TRBV5-1 CASSLIPAGAQETQYF
12 TRBV7-6 CASSLVGVEQFF
13 TRBV29-1 CSGGLAYQETQYF
17 TRBV5-6 CASSPSGRTTCTGELFF
11 TRBV7-9 CASLTPETQYF
17 TRBV15 CATSRDDAPDLNTEAFF
17 TRBV9 CASSVRTGTSGWDTQYF
19 TRBV9 CASSPAPGTSGSKSNEQFF
17 TRBV11-2 CASSLGIRVRNTGELFF
12 TRBV29-1 CSANSANTEAFF
15 TRBV4-2 CASSLGTGGLETQYF
15 TRBV5-1 CASSSLAGADTEQFF
17 TRBV28 CASSWISAGSPWGEQYF
10 TRBV5-3 CTRSLRTQYF
14 TRBV4-3 CASSQYGGTDTQYF
16 TRBV9 CASSVSWQGSYNEQFF
18 TRBV9 CASSVPVAGGPPTDTQYF
12 TRBV20-1 CSARKGDHEQYF
15 TRBV20-1 CSASRLAGVSDTQYF
13 TRBV11-3 CASSREWGDTQYF
14 TRBV5-6 CASSLGLDNTEAFF
14 TRBV28 CASTFQGASETQYF
14 TRBV2 CASSETSGADTQYF
17 TRBV7-8 CASSWAPGQSSNQPQHF
17 TRBV20-1 CSASSHRVSGSTDTQYF
14 TRBV6-1 CASSIGTLSYEQYF
14 TRBV12-3/TRBV12-4 CASSLRDVRNEQFF
14 TRBV5-1 CASSLVPRNYEQYF
15 TRBV5-4 CASSLIGQGLDGYTF